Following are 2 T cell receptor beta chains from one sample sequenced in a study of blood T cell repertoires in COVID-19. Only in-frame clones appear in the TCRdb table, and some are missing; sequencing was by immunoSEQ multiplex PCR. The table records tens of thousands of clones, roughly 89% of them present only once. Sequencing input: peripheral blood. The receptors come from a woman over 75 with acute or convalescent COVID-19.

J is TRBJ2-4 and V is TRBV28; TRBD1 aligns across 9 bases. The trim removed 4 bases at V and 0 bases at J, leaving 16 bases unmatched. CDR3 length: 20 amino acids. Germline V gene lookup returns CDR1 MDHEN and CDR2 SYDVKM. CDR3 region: CASSYAQGARPSLAKNIQYF. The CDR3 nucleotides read TGTGCCAGCAGTTACGCACAGGGGGCAAGGCCGAGCCTAGCCAAAAACATTCAGTACTTC.

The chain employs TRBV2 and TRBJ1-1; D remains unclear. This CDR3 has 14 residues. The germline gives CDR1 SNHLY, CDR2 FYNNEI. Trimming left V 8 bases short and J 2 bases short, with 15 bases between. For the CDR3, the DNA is TGTGCCAGCTTAGTCGAGGGATTAAACACTGAAGCTTTCTTT. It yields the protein CASLVEGLNTEAFF.